Sequencing of this TCR beta chain was carried out in a study of blood T cell repertoires in COVID-19. The trim removed 2 bases at V and 3 bases at J, leaving 5 bases unmatched. This CDR3 has 16 residues. Per the germline V gene, CDR1 is MNHNY and CDR2 is SVGAGI (reference sequence). The data were produced by immunoSEQ multiplex PCR, yet TCRdb's version contains in-frame clones alone and is incomplete. The table shows some 43,000 clones, with about 80% occurring only once. The gene calls are TRBV6-6 and TRBJ1-3; 9 bases are shared with TRBD1. The sample was peripheral blood. The clonotype originates from a man aged 45-60 years with active or convalescent COVID-19. CDR3 in amino acids: CASSYRGQGGGNTIYF. In DNA, the CDR3 is TGTGCCAGCAGTTACCGGGGACAGGGTGGTGGAAACACCATATATTTT.